The clone carrying this TCR beta chain was detected a few times. The antigen remains undetermined. Generated by immunoSEQ multiplex PCR, the TCRdb table keeps only in-frame clones and is missing some. The sample lists more than 85,000 clones; 70% to 90% were seen once. The sample originates from a study of T cell responses to AZD1222 COVID-19 vaccine. About the study: Pooling was applied to second doses at about 4 or about 12 weeks. Study conclusions and caveats: The repertoires were collected only after the peak T cell response. Of spike-specific TCRs, nearly half reportedly target regions left unmutated in variants.

CDR1 SGDLS and CDR2 YYNGEE come from the germline V gene. CDR3 size: 14 residues. Trimming removed 0 bases from V and 1 base from J, with 7 bases in between. The sample here was peripheral blood, taken on day 0 of AZD1222 vaccination. The chain combines TRBV9 with TRBJ1-1; D perhaps matches TRBD1 (5 bases). The sequence was collected from an adult in good health. The CDR3 DNA is TGTGCCAGCAGCGTAGGCAGGGAGAACACTGAAGCTTTCTTT. As protein: CASSVGRENTEAFF.